The 29 T cell receptor beta chains below were found in one sample sequenced in a study of regulatory T cells in long-lasting Graves disease. Time point meaning: newly diagnosed GD, antithyroid drugs for less than 3 months. Generation of the TCR library employed RNA extracted from PBMCs. Sequencing libraries for TCR beta were prepared with iRepertoire HTBI primers and Arm-PCR of CDR3 regions. TCRdb re-called the multiplex PCR reads with MiXCR, one entry per CDR3 protein. This table has 400,000 to 550,000 distinct CDR3 sequences, more than 13% appearing once. This same sample was also part of a study on T cells in Graves' hyperthyroidism and ophthalmopathy.

The material was peripheral blood mononuclear cells (PBMCs), obtained at new diagnosis, from a patient treated with antithyroid drugs. The origin of the receptors is a woman younger than 45 with Graves disease.

The table lists this clonotype with many counts. V is TRBV10-3 and J is TRBJ2-1, with 12 bases aligning to TRBD2. This CDR3 spans 19 amino acids. Looked up from germline, CDR1 is ENHRY and CDR2 is SYGVKD. V gave up 6 bases and J gave up 7 bases; unmatched junction bases: 19. The chain's CDR3 is CAISTLPPLAGGPENEQFF. CDR3 coding DNA: TGTGCCATCAGCACCCTTCCCCCCCTAGCGGGAGGGCCAGAGAATGAGCAGTTCTTC.

This clonotype was detected many times. This chain connects TRBV15 to TRBJ1-5, with D uncertain. Germline CDR1 LNHNV, CDR2 YYDKDF (reference sequence). There are 14 residues in the CDR3. V lost 3 bases and J lost 0, with 6 bases in between. CDR3 sequence: CATSRAYSNQPQHF. Written as DNA, the CDR3 is TGTGCCACCAGCAGGGCATATAGCAATCAGCCCCAGCATTTT. The whole variable domain, remainder taken from reference TRBV15 and TRBJ1-5, is DAMVIQNPRYQVTQFGKPVTLSCSQTLNHNVMYWYQQKSSQAPKLLFHYYDKDFNNEADTPDNFQSRRPNTSFCFLDIRSPGLGDTAMYLCATSRAYSNQPQHFGDGTRLSIL.

This clonotype has a handful of counts. This chain links TRBV9 with TRBJ1-5, with D possibly matching TRBD1 (5 bases). Germline V gives CDR1 SGDLS, CDR2 YYNGEE. The CDR3 runs to 15 residues. The ends were cut back, 4 bases at V and 0 bases at J, with 11 bases in the middle. CDR3 protein: CASSYDSNSNQPQHF. DNA for the CDR3: TGTGCCAGCAGCTACGACAGCAATAGCAATCAGCCCCAGCATTTT.

The table lists this clonotype with many counts. This chain joins TRBV11-2 and TRBJ2-7; a weak D match, TRBD1 (6 bases). The germline V and J ends were trimmed by 5 bases and 5 bases, with 22 bases remaining between them. Germline lookup yields CDR1 SGHAT and CDR2 FQNNGV. The CDR3 has 16 residues. CDR3 sequence: CASSPIITDRSHEQYF. The CDR3 DNA is TGTGCCAGCAGCCCAATAATAACCGACAGGTCCCACGAGCAGTACTTC.

This clonotype occurred many times. The V gene is TRBV12-3 or TRBV12-4, the J gene TRBJ2-7; weak D call: TRBD1 (6 bases). Trimming took 2 bases from V and 2 from J, leaving 16 bases between them. The CDR3 consists of 16 residues. The CDR3 loop reads CASSLSLSGTPYEQYF. In nucleotides, the CDR3 is TGTGCCAGCAGTTTATCGCTTTCAGGGACACCCTACGAGCAGTACTTC.

At least ten counts were recorded for this clonotype. The genes are TRBV7-9 and TRBJ2-1, with 8 bases identical to TRBD2. Germline CDR1 reads SEHNR; CDR2 reads FQNEAQ (reference sequence). CDR3 size: 17 residues. After removal of 4 bases from V and 0 bases from J, the junction contained 8 bases not matched to a gene. The CDR3 reads CASSSGGGTGSYNEQFF. The CDR3 DNA reads as TGTGCCAGCAGCTCGGGGGGGGGCACGGGCTCCTACAATGAGCAGTTCTTC.

This clonotype occurred a few times. The V and J genes are TRBV18 and TRBJ2-2, with 8 bases matching TRBD2. Germline CDR1 is KGHSH and CDR2 is LQKENI. The CDR3 length is 16 residues. Unmatched junction bases numbered 8, after V lost 3 bases and J lost 5 bases. CDR3 region: CASSPVAGPGTGELFF. The CDR3 DNA reads TGTGCCAGCTCACCCGTAGCGGGGCCGGGGACCGGGGAGCTGTTTTTT.

This clonotype appeared a few times. CDR3 DNA sequence: TGCAGCCACAGGACTAGCGGGAGGGATGAGCAGTTCTTC. It encodes CSHRTSGRDEQFF. The V call is TRBV20-1, the J call TRBJ2-1, with 15 bases that match TRBD2. Germline assignment: CDR1 DFQATT and CDR2 SNEGSKA (reference sequence). This CDR3 spans 13 amino acids.

The chain is built from TRBV18 and TRBJ2-2; D unclear. The CDR3 runs 16 residues. V gave up 2 bases and J gave up 3 bases, with 13 bases separating them. Germline CDR1 KGHSH, CDR2 LQKENI. Here the CDR3 DNA reads TGTGCCAGCTCACCAATAACTAAGGGTGACACCGGGGAGCTGTTTTTT. Protein sequence: CASSPITKGDTGELFF.

This clonotype has at least ten counts. The chain has TRBV6-1 and TRBJ2-5; a weak D match, TRBD2 (5 bases). Per germline, CDR1 MNHNS and CDR2 SASEGT. V lost 6 bases and J lost 3, with 17 bases in between. The length of the CDR3 is 15 residues. The CDR3 DNA reads as TGTGCCAGCAGCCCTAGCCTACCGCCCAAAGAGACCCAGTACTTC. It translates to CASSPSLPPKETQYF.

Ten or more counts support this clonotype. The gene calls are TRBV20-1 and TRBJ2-1; a weak D match, TRBD1 (6 bases). V was shortened by 7 bases and J by 0 bases, with 13 bases between the two germline ends. The CDR3 loop spans 14 amino acids. CDR1 and CDR2 (germline): DFQATT, SNEGSKA (reference sequence). This CDR3 is CSGRGSFSYNEQFF. The CDR3, as DNA: TGCAGTGGTAGGGGGAGCTTCTCCTACAATGAGCAGTTCTTC.

This clonotype was detected only a few times. The chain uses TRBV27 and TRBJ1-5; weak D call: TRBD1 (5 bases). This CDR3 has 15 amino acids. Trimming took 5 bases from V and 7 from J, leaving 18 bases between them. Germline loops: CDR1 MNHEY, CDR2 SMNVEV (reference sequence). The CDR3, as DNA: TGTGCCAGCAGTCCTGAGGGAGGGGTGCGGCAGCCCCAGCATTTT. Protein: CASSPEGGVRQPQHF.

There are a few counts of this clonotype. This chain uses TRBV7-3 with TRBJ2-1; D is uncertain. V was pared by 3 bases and J by 6 bases, with 12 bases between. Per germline, CDR1 SGHTA and CDR2 FQGTGA. The CDR3 is 14 amino acids. The CDR3 spells CASSLSQLVNEQFF. The CDR3 DNA reads TGTGCCAGCAGCTTGTCTCAGCTGGTCAATGAGCAGTTCTTC.

The table lists this clonotype with many counts. The chain links TRBV29-1 to TRBJ2-3; D remains ambiguous. The germline CDR1 and CDR2 sequences are SQVTM and ANQGSEA. The CDR3 has 16 amino acids. V gave up 3 bases and J gave up 3 bases, with 19 bases separating them. The CDR3 bases are TGCAGCGTTGATTCGGGTCGAGGATCGCTTACAGATACGCAGTATTTT. Amino acid sequence: CSVDSGRGSLTDTQYF.

The rearrangement joins TRBV6-1 to TRBJ2-7; D not certain. CDR1 is MNHNS, CDR2 SASEGT, per germline. The ends were cut back, 7 bases at V and 3 bases at J, with 13 bases in the middle. There are 13 residues in the CDR3. The CDR3 bases are TGTGCCAGCACTGGCCCAGCTTACTACGAGCAGTACTTC. It is translated as CASTGPAYYEQYF.

The V and J genes are TRBV11-2 and TRBJ1-5; 11 bases are shared with TRBD1. V lost 6 bases to trimming and J lost 3 bases; unmatched junction nucleotides: 7. CDR1 is SGHAT, CDR2 FQNNGV, per germline. The CDR3 extends over 16 amino acids. CDR3 residues: CASSYGQGAFNQPQHF. Here the CDR3 DNA reads TGTGCCAGCAGTTACGGACAGGGGGCTTTCAATCAGCCCCAGCATTTT.

This clonotype has ten or more counts. CDR3 residues: CASKEGLAEETQYF. The CDR3 region has the DNA TGTGCCAGCAAAGAGGGACTAGCGGAAGAGACCCAGTACTTC. This chain connects TRBV6-1 to TRBJ2-5; 11 bases map to TRBD2. Per the germline V gene, CDR1 is MNHNS and CDR2 is SASEGT. Trimming cost V 7 bases and J 3 bases; bases outside gene matches: 4. CDR3 length equals 14 residues.

This clonotype was seen repeatedly, ten times or more. The rearrangement uses TRBV20-1 and TRBJ2-3; no clear D. The V gene lost 0 bases and the J gene lost 0 bases, with 19 bases spanning the gap. The germline V gene has CDR1 DFQATT and CDR2 SNEGSKA (reference sequence). The CDR3 is made up of 18 amino acids. CDR3 residues: CSARDPRSAGISTDTQYF. DNA of the CDR3: TGCAGTGCTAGAGATCCCCGAAGTGCAGGCATTAGCACAGATACGCAGTATTTT.

This clonotype was detected ten times or more. The chain has TRBV13 and TRBJ2-5, with 9 bases fitting TRBD1. Germline V gives CDR1 PRHDT, CDR2 FYEKMQ (reference sequence). The CDR3 consists of 17 residues. The V gene end was trimmed by 0 bases and the J gene end by 3 bases; junction bases not matched to a gene: 8. Written as DNA, the CDR3 is TGTGCCAGCAGCTTAGGCGCGGGACAGGGAACTGAAGAGACCCAGTACTTC. It encodes CASSLGAGQGTEETQYF.

This clonotype has more than one count but fewer than ten. The V and J genes are TRBV10-2 and TRBJ2-7; the D gene is possibly TRBD1 (5 bases). This CDR3 spans 14 amino acids. V dropped 3 bases and J dropped 0 bases, with 9 bases sitting between them. Germline V lookup: CDR1 WSHSY, CDR2 SAAADI. CDR3 sequence (DNA): TGCGCCAGCAGTGACCGACAGTTCTCCTACGAGCAGTACTTC. Its protein product is CASSDRQFSYEQYF.

This clonotype has ten or more counts. This chain connects TRBV28 to TRBJ1-5, with D possibly TRBD1 on 6 matching bases. The CDR3 runs 18 residues. Germline CDR1 reads MDHEN; CDR2 reads SYDVKM. Deletions cut 5 bases from V and 0 bases from J, with 20 bases between. The DNA of the CDR3 is TGTGCCAGCAGTGATGACGTCCACGGACAGTCTAGCAATCAGCCCCAGCATTTT. This encodes CASSDDVHGQSSNQPQHF.

This clonotype was seen ten or more times. The chain employs TRBV2 and TRBJ1-2; 7 nucleotides agree with TRBD1. The V gene's germline CDR1 is SNHLY and CDR2 FYNNEI. Trimming cost V 4 bases and J 2 bases; bases outside gene matches: 1. The CDR3 is 13 amino acids. The CDR3 spells CASSGQGNYGYTF. The CDR3 DNA is TGTGCCAGCAGTGGACAGGGAAACTATGGCTACACCTTC.

This clonotype was seen more than once but under ten times. CDR3 loop: CASSLRLSNTGELFF. In nucleotides, the CDR3 is TGTGCCAGCAGTTTGCGGCTTTCGAACACCGGGGAGCTGTTTTTT. The chain combines TRBV27 with TRBJ2-2, with D uncertain. The V end lost 3 bases, the J end lost 0 bases, and 8 bases lay between the germline ends. The germline CDR1 and CDR2 sequences are MNHEY and SMNVEV (reference sequence). CDR3 length: 15 amino acids.

In this sample, this clonotype turned up many times. CDR3 sequence: CASSNGGDSPLHF. The CDR3 DNA sequence: TGTGCCAGCAGTAATGGTGGAGATTCACCCCTCCACTTT. The chain couples TRBV7-3 to TRBJ1-6; D unclear. There are 13 residues in the CDR3. V lost 6 bases and J lost 8, with 11 bases in between. Germline CDR1 SGHTA, CDR2 FQGTGA.

This clonotype occurred many times. This sequence joins TRBV3-1 and TRBJ1-2, with a possible D match to TRBD1 (5 bases). V was cut by 0 bases and J by 4 bases, with 12 bases left in between. Germline assignment: CDR1 LGHDT and CDR2 YNNKEL (reference sequence). This CDR3 has 15 amino acids. Here the CDR3 DNA reads TGTGCCAGCAGCCAAGATCTGAGGACAATCTATGGCTACACCTTC. Its translation is CASSQDLRTIYGYTF. Supplemented by reference TRBV3-1 and TRBJ1-2, the full variable domain reads DTAVSQTPKYLVTQMGNDKSIKCEQNLGHDTMYWYKQDSKKFLKIMFSYNNKELIINETVPNRFSPKSPDKAHLNLHINSLELGDSAVYFCASSQDLRTIYGYTFGSGTRLTVV.

This clonotype was seen a handful of times. The DNA is omitted, as the CDR3 cannot be located on it reliably, and the CDR3 follows TCRdb's listing. The CDR3 sequence is CAWSVGVGATF. The chain couples TRBV30 to TRBJ1-2; the DNA was not compared with TRBD1, the D call given in the table. The V gene's germline CDR1 is GTSNPN and CDR2 SVGIG (reference sequence). Termini included, the CDR3 measures 11 amino acids.

The V and J genes are TRBV19 and TRBJ2-3; D remains unclear. The CDR3 runs to 14 residues. From germline, CDR1 is LNHDA and CDR2 SQIVND (reference sequence). V lost 7 bases and J lost 0, with 11 bases in between. The DNA of the CDR3 is TGTGCCAGTAAGAACTACCCGAGCACAGATACGCAGTATTTT. It encodes CASKNYPSTDTQYF.

In this sample, this clonotype turned up many times. This sequence joins TRBV5-1 and TRBJ1-2; the match to TRBD1 covers 7 bases. CDR1 is SGHRS and CDR2 is YFSETQ in the germline V gene. Unmatched junction bases numbered 0, after V lost 0 bases and J lost 4 bases. CDR3 length: 13 amino acids. This CDR3 is CASSLGDSYGYTF. As DNA, the CDR3 is TGCGCCAGCAGCTTGGGGGACAGCTATGGCTACACCTTC. Variable domain in full (rest from reference TRBV5-1 and TRBJ1-2): KAGVTQTPRYLIKTRGQQVTLSCSPISGHRSVSWYQQTPGQGLQFLFEYFSETQRNKGNFPGRFSGRQFSNSRSEMNVSTLELGDSALYLCASSLGDSYGYTFGSGTRLTVV.

This clonotype has more than one count but fewer than ten. The genes are TRBV10-3 and TRBJ1-1; 10 bases agree with TRBD1. The germline CDR1 and CDR2 sequences are ENHRY and SYGVKD. CDR3 length: 14 residues. Trimming at V came to 7 bases and at J to 4 bases, leaving 6 bases not matched to a gene. The CDR3 coding sequence is TGTGCCATCAAACCGGGACAGGGGACCACTGAAGCTTTCTTT. This sequence encodes CAIKPGQGTTEAFF.